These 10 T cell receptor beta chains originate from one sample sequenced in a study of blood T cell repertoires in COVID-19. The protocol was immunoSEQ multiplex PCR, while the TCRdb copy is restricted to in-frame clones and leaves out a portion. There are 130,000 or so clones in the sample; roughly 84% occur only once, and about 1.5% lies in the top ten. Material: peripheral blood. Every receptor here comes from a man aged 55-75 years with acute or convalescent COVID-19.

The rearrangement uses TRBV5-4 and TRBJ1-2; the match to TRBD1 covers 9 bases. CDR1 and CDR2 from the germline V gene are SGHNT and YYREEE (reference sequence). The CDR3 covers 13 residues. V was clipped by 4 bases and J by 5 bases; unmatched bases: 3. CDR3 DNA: TGTGCCAGCAGCCGGGACAGGGAGTATGGCTACACCTTC. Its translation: CASSRDREYGYTF.

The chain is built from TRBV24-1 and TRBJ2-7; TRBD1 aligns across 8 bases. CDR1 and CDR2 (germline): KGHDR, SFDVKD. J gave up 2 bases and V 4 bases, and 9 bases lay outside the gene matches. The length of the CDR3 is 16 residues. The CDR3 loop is CATSDGQGMGPYEQYF. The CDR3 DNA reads TGTGCCACCAGTGACGGACAGGGAATGGGGCCCTACGAGCAGTACTTC.

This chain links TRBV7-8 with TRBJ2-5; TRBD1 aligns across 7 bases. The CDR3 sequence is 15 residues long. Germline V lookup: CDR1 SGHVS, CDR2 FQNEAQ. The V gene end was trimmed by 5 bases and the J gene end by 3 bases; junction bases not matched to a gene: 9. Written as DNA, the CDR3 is TGTGCCAGCAGCCCACAGGGGAGAGGCAAAGAGACCCAGTACTTC. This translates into CASSPQGRGKETQYF.

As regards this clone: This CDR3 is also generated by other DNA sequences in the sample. In DNA, the CDR3 is TGTGCCAGTAGTATAACAGGGGGGGGGACAGATACGCAGTATTTT. Amino acid sequence: CASSITGGGTDTQYF. The chain is built from TRBV19 and TRBJ2-3; D possibly corresponds to TRBD1 (8 bases). V dropped 2 bases and J dropped 3 bases, with 12 bases sitting between them. The CDR3 sequence is 15 residues long. Germline V gene lookup returns CDR1 LNHDA and CDR2 SQIVND (reference sequence).

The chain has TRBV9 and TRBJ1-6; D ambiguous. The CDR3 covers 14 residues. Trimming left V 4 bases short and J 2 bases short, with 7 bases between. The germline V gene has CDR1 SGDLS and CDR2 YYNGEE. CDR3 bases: TGTGCCAGCAGCTCCTTCCCCTATAATTCACCCCTCCACTTT. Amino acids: CASSSFPYNSPLHF.

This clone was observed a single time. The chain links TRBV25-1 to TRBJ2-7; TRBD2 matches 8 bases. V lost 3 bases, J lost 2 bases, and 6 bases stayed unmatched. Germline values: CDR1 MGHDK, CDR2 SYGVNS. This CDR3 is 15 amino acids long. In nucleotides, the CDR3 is TGTGCCAGCAGTGATTACAGCGGGGGAGCCTACGAGCAGTACTTC. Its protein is CASSDYSGGAYEQYF.

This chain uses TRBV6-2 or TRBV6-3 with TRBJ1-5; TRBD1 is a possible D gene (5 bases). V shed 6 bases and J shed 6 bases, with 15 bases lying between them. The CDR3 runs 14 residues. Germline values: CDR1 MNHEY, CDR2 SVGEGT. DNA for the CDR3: TGTGCCAGCAGCTCGGGACTTACGAGTCAGCCCCAGCATTTT. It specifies CASSSGLTSQPQHF.

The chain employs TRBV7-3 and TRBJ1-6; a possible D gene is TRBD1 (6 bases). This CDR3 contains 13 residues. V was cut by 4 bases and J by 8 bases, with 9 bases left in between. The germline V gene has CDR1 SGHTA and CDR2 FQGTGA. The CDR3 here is CASSSNRDSPLHF. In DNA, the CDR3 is TGTGCCAGCAGCTCAAACAGGGATTCACCCCTCCACTTT.

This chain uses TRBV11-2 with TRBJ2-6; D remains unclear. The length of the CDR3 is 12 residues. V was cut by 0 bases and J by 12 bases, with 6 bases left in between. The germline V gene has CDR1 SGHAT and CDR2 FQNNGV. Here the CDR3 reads CASSLELGVLTF. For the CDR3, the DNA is TGTGCCAGCAGCTTAGAACTTGGCGTCCTGACTTTC.

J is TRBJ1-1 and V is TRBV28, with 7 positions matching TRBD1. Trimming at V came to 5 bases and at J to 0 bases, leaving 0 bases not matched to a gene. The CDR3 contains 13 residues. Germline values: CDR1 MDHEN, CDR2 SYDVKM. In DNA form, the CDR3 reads TGTGCCAGCAGTGGGACAGTGAACACTGAAGCTTTCTTT. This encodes CASSGTVNTEAFF.